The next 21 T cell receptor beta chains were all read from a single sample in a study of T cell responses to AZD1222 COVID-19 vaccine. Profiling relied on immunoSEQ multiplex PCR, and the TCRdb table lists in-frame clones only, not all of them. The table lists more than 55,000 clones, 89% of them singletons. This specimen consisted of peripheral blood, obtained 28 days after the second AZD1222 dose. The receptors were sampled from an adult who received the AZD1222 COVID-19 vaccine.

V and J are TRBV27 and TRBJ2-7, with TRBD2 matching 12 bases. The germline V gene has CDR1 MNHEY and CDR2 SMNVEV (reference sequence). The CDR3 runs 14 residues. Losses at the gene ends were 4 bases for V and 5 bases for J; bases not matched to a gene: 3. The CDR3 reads CASSSLAGGNEQYF. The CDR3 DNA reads TGTGCCAGCAGTTCACTAGCGGGGGGTAACGAGCAGTACTTC.

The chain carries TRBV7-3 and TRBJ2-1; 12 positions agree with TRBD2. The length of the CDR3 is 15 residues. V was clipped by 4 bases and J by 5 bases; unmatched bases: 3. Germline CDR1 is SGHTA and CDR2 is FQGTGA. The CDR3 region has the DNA TGTGCCAGCAGCTGGACTAGCGGGGTTAACAATGAGCAGTTCTTC. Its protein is CASSWTSGVNNEQFF.

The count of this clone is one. CDR3 nucleotide sequence: TGTGCCAGCAGCGCCGCACCGGGACAGGGGACCCACGAGCAGTACTTC. This translates into CASSAAPGQGTHEQYF. The chain links TRBV5-4 to TRBJ2-7, with TRBD1 identical over 10 bases. The CDR3 consists of 16 residues. J lost 5 bases, V lost 4 bases, and 12 bases had no gene match. The germline gives CDR1 SGHNT, CDR2 YYREEE (reference sequence).

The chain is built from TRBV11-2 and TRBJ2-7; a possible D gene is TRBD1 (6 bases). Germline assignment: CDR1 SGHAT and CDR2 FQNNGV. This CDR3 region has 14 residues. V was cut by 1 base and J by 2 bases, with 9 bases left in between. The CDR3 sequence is CASSLVGQTYEQYF. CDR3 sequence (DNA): TGTGCCAGCAGCTTAGTGGGACAAACCTACGAGCAGTACTTC.

CDR3 nucleotides: TGTGCCAGCAGCGTCGGACAGGGGGAAGCTCGGAGCTCCTATAATTCACCCCTCCACTTT. Translating gives CASSVGQGEARSSYNSPLHF. The V and J genes are TRBV9 and TRBJ1-6; 10 positions agree with TRBD1. Per germline, CDR1 SGDLS and CDR2 YYNGEE. There are 20 residues in the CDR3. The J segment lost 0 bases and the V segment lost 2 bases, leaving 11 bases of the junction unmatched.

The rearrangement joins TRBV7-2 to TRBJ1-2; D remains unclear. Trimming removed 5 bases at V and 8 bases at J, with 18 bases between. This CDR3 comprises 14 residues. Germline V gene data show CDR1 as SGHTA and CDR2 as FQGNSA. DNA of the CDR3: TGTGCCAGCAGCCATGACGGCGGCTTGGGGGGCTACACCTTC. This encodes CASSHDGGLGGYTF.

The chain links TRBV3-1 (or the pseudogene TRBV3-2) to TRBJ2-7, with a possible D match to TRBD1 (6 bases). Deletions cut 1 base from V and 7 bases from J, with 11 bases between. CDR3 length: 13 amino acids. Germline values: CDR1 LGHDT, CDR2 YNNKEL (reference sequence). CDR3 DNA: TGTGCCAGCAGCCAAGGAGAAAGGGGGGAGCAGTACTTC. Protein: CASSQGERGEQYF.

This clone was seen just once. CDR3 bases: TGTGCCAGCAGCCATTTCGGGACTAGGAACGCAGATACGCAGTATTTT. It yields the protein CASSHFGTRNADTQYF. The rearrangement uses TRBV3-1 (or the pseudogene TRBV3-2) and TRBJ2-3, with TRBD2 matching over 8 bases. Looked up from germline, CDR1 is LGHDT and CDR2 is YNNKEL (reference sequence). The CDR3 is 16 residues long. V shed 3 bases and J 4 bases; nucleotides not matched to a gene: 9.

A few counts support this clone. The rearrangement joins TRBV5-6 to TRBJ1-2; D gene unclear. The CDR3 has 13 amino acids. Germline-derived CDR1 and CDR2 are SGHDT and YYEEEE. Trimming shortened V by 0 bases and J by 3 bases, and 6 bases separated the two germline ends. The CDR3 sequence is CASSLESYYGYTF. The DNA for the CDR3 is TGTGCCAGCAGCTTGGAATCATACTATGGCTACACCTTC. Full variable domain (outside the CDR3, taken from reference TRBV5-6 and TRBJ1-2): DAGVTQSPTHLIKTRGQQVTLRCSPKSGHDTVSWYQQALGQGPQFIFQYYEEEERQRGNFPDRFSGHQFPNYSSELNVNALLLGDSALYLCASSLESYYGYTFGSGTRLTVV.

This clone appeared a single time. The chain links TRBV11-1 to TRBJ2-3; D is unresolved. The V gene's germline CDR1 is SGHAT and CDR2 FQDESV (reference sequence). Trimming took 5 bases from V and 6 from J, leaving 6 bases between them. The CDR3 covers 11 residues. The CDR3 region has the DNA TGTGCCAGCAGCGGGTGGGATACGCAGTATTTT. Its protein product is CASSGWDTQYF.

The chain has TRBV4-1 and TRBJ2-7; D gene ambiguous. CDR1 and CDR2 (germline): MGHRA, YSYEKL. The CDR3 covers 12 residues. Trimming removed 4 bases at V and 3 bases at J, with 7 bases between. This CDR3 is CASSRDHYEQYF. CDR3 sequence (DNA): TGCGCCAGCAGCCGGGATCACTACGAGCAGTACTTC.

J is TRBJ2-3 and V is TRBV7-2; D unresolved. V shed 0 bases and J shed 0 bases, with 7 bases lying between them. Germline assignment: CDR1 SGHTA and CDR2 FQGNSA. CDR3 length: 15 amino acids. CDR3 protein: CASSLAGSSTDTQYF. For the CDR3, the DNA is TGTGCCAGCAGCTTAGCGGGGTCTAGCACAGATACGCAGTATTTT. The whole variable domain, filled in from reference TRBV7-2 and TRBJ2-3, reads GAGVSQSPSNKVTEKGKDVELRCDPISGHTALYWYRQSLGQGLEFLIYFQGNSAPDKSGLPSDRFSAERTGGSVSTLTIQRTQQEDSAVYLCASSLAGSSTDTQYFGPGTRLTVL.

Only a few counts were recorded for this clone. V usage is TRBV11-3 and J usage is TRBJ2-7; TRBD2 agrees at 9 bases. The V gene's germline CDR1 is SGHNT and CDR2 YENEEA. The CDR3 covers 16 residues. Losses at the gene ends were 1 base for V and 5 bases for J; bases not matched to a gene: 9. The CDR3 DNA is TGTGCCAGCAGCTTAGGAGGCGGGGGGGCTGGTGACGAGCAGTACTTC. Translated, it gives CASSLGGGGAGDEQYF. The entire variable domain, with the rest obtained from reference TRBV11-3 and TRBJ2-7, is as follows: EAGVVQSPRYKIIEKKQPVAFWCNPISGHNTLYWYLQNLGQGPELLIRYENEEAVDDSQLPKDRFSAERLKGVDSTLKIQPAELGDSAVYLCASSLGGGGAGDEQYFGPGTRLTVT.

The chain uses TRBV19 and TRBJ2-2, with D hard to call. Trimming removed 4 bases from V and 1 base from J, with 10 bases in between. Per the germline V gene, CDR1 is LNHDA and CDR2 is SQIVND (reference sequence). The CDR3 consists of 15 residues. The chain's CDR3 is CASSRVEVNTGELFF. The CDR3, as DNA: TGTGCCAGTAGTAGGGTAGAGGTGAACACCGGGGAGCTGTTTTTT.

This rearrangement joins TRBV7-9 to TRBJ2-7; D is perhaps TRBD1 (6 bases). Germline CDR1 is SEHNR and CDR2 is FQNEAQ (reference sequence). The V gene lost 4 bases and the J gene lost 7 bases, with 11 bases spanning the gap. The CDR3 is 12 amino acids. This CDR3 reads CASSSRQAEQYF. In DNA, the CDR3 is TGTGCCAGCAGCTCAAGACAGGCGGAGCAGTACTTC. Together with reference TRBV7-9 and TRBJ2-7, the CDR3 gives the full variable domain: DTGVSQNPRHKITKRGQNVTFRCDPISEHNRLYWYRQTLGQGPEFLTYFQNEAQLEKSRLLSDRFSAERPKGSFSTLEIQRTEQGDSAMYLCASSSRQAEQYFGPGTRLTVT.

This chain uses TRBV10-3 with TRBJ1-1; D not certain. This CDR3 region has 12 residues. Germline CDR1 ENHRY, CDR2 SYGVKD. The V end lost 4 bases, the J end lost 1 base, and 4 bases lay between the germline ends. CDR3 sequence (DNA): TGTGCCATCAGTGGTCAGAACACTGAAGCTTTCTTT. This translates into CAISGQNTEAFF.

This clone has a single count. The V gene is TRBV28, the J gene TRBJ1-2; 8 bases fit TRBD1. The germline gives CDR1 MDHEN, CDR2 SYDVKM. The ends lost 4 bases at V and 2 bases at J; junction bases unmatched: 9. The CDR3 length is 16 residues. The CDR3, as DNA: TGTGCCAGCAGTTCGGGACAGGCTGGAACCAACTATGGCTACACCTTC. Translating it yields CASSSGQAGTNYGYTF.

CDR3 sequence (DNA): TGTGCCAGCAGCAAAGACGGCGCCCCAGGTGAAAAACTGTTTTTT. The encoded protein is CASSKDGAPGEKLFF. This chain joins TRBV9 and TRBJ1-4; D uncertain. Germline values: CDR1 SGDLS, CDR2 YYNGEE. The CDR3 covers 15 residues. With 4 bases removed from V and 7 bases from J, the gap between germline ends came to 17 bases.

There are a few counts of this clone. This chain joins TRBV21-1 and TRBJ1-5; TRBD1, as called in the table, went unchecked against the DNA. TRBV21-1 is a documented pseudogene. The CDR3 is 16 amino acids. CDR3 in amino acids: CASSKALLAGDQPQHF. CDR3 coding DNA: TGTGCCAGCAGCAAAGCGCTGTTGGCAGGGGATCAGCCCCAGCATTTT.

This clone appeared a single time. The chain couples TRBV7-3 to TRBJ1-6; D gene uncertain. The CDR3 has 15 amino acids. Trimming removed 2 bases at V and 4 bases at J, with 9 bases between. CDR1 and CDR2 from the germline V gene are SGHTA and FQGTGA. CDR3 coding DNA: TGTGCCAGCAGCTTAGACCCCAGTTATAATTCACCCCTCCACTTT. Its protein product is CASSLDPSYNSPLHF.

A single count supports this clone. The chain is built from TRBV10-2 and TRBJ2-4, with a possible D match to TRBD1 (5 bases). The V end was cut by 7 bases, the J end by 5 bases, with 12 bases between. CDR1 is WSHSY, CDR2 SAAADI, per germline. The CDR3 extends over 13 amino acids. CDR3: CASTQGSENIQYF. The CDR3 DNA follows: TGCGCCAGCACTCAGGGTTCCGAAAACATTCAGTACTTC.